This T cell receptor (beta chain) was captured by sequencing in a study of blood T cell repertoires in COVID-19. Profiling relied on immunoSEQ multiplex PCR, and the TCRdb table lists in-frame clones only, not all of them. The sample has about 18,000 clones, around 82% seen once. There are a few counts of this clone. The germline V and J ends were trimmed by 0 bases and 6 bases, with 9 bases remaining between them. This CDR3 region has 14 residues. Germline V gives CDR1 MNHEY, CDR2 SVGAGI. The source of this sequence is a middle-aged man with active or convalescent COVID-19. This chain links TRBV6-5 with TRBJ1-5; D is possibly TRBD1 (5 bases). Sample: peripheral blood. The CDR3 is CASSYSTVSQPQHF. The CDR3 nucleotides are TGTGCCAGCAGTTACTCGACAGTTAGTCAGCCCCAGCATTTT.